The 25 T cell receptor beta chains in this list originate from one sample, sequenced in a study of OX40 agonist ivuxolimab in advanced cancers. Repertoires were generated with immunoSEQ multiplex PCR, while TCRdb's copy carries only in-frame clones and drops some. The table includes some 110,000 clones, just over 90% detected once. The source was CD4+ or CD8+ T cells sorted from blood, collected in a trial of the OX40 agonist ivuxolimab. These receptors were taken from an adult with an advanced solid tumor such as melanoma, head and neck, liver or kidney cancer.

This chain joins TRBV6-5 and TRBJ2-3; 10 positions match TRBD1. V gave up 4 bases and J gave up 3 bases; unmatched junction bases: 7. From germline, CDR1 is MNHEY and CDR2 SVGAGI. This CDR3 comprises 16 residues. This chain's CDR3 is CASSSPRDRGTDTQYF. In DNA form, the CDR3 reads TGTGCCAGCAGTTCCCCTCGGGACAGGGGTACAGATACGCAGTATTTT.

The V gene is TRBV6-5, the J gene TRBJ2-5; D may be TRBD1 (6 bases). Germline V lookup: CDR1 MNHEY, CDR2 SVGAGI. The CDR3 sequence is 14 residues long. Trimming removed 7 bases from V and 5 bases from J, with 17 bases in between. This CDR3 reads CASKKDGGSETQYF. The CDR3 DNA reads as TGTGCCAGCAAAAAAGATGGGGGCTCGGAGACCCAGTACTTC.

This clone was recorded a few times. The gene calls are TRBV18 and TRBJ2-2; perhaps TRBD2 as D (5 bases). The germline V gene encodes CDR1 KGHSH and CDR2 LQKENI. The length of the CDR3 is 15 residues. Trimming shortened V by 3 bases and J by 2 bases, and 10 bases separated the two germline ends. CDR3: CASSPPRGNTGELFF. The CDR3 DNA follows: TGTGCCAGCTCACCTCCCCGGGGTAACACCGGGGAGCTGTTTTTT.

DNA for the CDR3: TGTGCCAGTAACACAGGGAGGAACACTGAAGCTTTCTTT. It encodes CASNTGRNTEAFF. The chain has TRBV19 and TRBJ1-1, with a possible D match to TRBD1 (6 bases). Germline V gives CDR1 LNHDA, CDR2 SQIVND (reference sequence). The CDR3 is 13 residues long. V lost 7 bases to trimming and J lost 1 base, with 10 bases between them. Full variable domain (remainder filled in from reference TRBV19 and TRBJ1-1): DGGITQSPKYLFRKEGQNVTLSCEQNLNHDAMYWYRQDPGQGLRLIYYSQIVNDFQKGDIAEGYSVSREKKESFPLTVTSAQKNPTAFYLCASNTGRNTEAFFGQGTRLTVV.

The chain has TRBV5-6 and TRBJ2-6, with unresolved D. CDR1 and CDR2 from the germline V gene are SGHDT and YYEEEE. The CDR3 consists of 13 residues. Trimming took 4 bases from V and 2 from J, leaving 4 bases between them. CDR3 sequence (DNA): TGTGCCAGCAGCCGCGCTGGGGCCAACGTCCTGACTTTC. It encodes CASSRAGANVLTF.

This clone was detected once. V usage is TRBV5-5 and J usage is TRBJ2-7; a weak D match, TRBD1 (5 bases). Germline lookup yields CDR1 SGHKS and CDR2 YYEKEE (reference sequence). The CDR3 length is 15 residues. Trimming shortened V by 4 bases and J by 2 bases, and 16 bases separated the two germline ends. CDR3 sequence (DNA): TGTGCCAGCAGCCGAGACAGCGCTCGAACCTACGAGCAGTACTTC. Amino acid sequence: CASSRDSARTYEQYF.

The genes are TRBV6-5 and TRBJ1-1; a possible D gene is TRBD1 (5 bases). The V gene's germline CDR1 is MNHEY and CDR2 SVGAGI. The CDR3 is made up of 14 amino acids. Trimming took 0 bases from V and 7 from J, leaving 12 bases between them. Here the CDR3 DNA reads TGTGCCAGCAGTTACTCATTGGCGGGGGATGAAGCTTTCTTT. It is translated as CASSYSLAGDEAFF.

This chain links TRBV19 with TRBJ1-6; 9 bases line up with TRBD1. Looked up from germline, CDR1 is LNHDA and CDR2 is SQIVND (reference sequence). The CDR3 covers 15 residues. Unmatched junction bases numbered 5, after V lost 7 bases and J lost 4 bases. The CDR3 protein is CASIPGTGYNSPLHF. CDR3 coding DNA: TGTGCCAGTATCCCGGGGACAGGGTATAATTCACCCCTCCACTTT.

The chain is built from TRBV30 and TRBJ1-4; 9 bases agree with TRBD1. J lost 8 bases, V lost 3 bases, and 7 bases had no gene match. The CDR3 loop spans 14 amino acids. The germline CDR1 and CDR2 sequences are GTSNPN and SVGIG (reference sequence). CDR3 residues: CAWRRDRAGEKLFF. CDR3 sequence (DNA): TGTGCCTGGAGGAGGGACAGGGCGGGGGAAAAACTGTTTTTT. Drawing the rest from reference TRBV30 and TRBJ1-4, the complete variable domain is SQTIHQWPATLVQPVGSPLSLECTVEGTSNPNLYWYRQAAGRGLQLLFYSVGIGQISSEVPQNLSASRPQDRQFILSSKKLLLSDSGFYLCAWRRDRAGEKLFFGSGTQLSVL.

The CDR3 spells CASSADGGDEQFF. CDR3 in DNA: TGCGCCAGCAGCGCGGACGGGGGGGATGAGCAGTTCTTC. This sequence joins TRBV4-3 and TRBJ2-1; TRBD2 aligns across 8 bases. The CDR3 length is 13 residues. V shed 5 bases, J shed 8 bases, and the junction held 5 bases outside the gene matches. Per the germline V gene, CDR1 is LGHNA and CDR2 is YSLEER.

The V call is TRBV27, the J call TRBJ2-1, with 7 bases that match TRBD1. The CDR3 extends over 16 amino acids. V lost 6 bases to trimming and J lost 8 bases; unmatched junction nucleotides: 16. CDR1 MNHEY and CDR2 SMNVEV come from the germline V gene (reference sequence). CDR3 residues: CASSLTRSQGPYEQFF. DNA of the CDR3: TGTGCCAGCAGCCTTACCCGCTCACAGGGGCCATATGAGCAGTTCTTC.

Here the CDR3 reads CASSSSGTGVGYTF. The CDR3 region has the DNA TGTGCCAGCTCCTCCTCCGGGACAGGGGTCGGCTACACCTTC. This chain links TRBV28 with TRBJ1-2, with 10 bases fitting TRBD1. With 8 bases clipped from V and 8 bases from J, the junction kept 11 bases outside the gene matches. Looked up from germline, CDR1 is MDHEN and CDR2 is SYDVKM. The CDR3 loop spans 14 amino acids.

The gene calls are TRBV6-6 and TRBJ2-7, with 9 nucleotides matching TRBD1. CDR3 length equals 15 residues. The V gene end was trimmed by 5 bases and the J gene end by 4 bases; junction bases not matched to a gene: 9. Per germline, CDR1 MNHNY and CDR2 SVGAGI (reference sequence). This CDR3 reads CASSTTSGQGYEQYF. The CDR3 DNA follows: TGTGCCAGCAGTACTACCTCGGGACAGGGTTACGAGCAGTACTTC.

The rearrangement joins TRBV7-3 to TRBJ2-2; a possible D gene is TRBD2 (5 bases). CDR1 and CDR2 (germline): SGHTA, FQGTGA. The germline V and J ends were trimmed by 3 bases and 7 bases, with 12 bases remaining between them. CDR3 size: 14 residues. CDR3 bases: TGTGCCAGCAGCTTCACTAGGACCAACGGGGAGCTGTTTTTT. Its translation: CASSFTRTNGELFF.

This chain joins TRBV4-2 and TRBJ1-4; perhaps TRBD1 as D (5 bases). Trimming removed 1 base from V and 5 bases from J, with 11 bases in between. CDR1 LGHNA and CDR2 YNFKEQ come from the germline V gene. This CDR3 contains 15 residues. The CDR3 DNA reads TGTGCCAGCAGCCAAGTTAACAGGCGAAATGAAAAACTGTTTTTT. It translates to CASSQVNRRNEKLFF.

The chain employs TRBV5-1 and TRBJ2-1, with D uncertain. Germline loops: CDR1 SGHRS, CDR2 YFSETQ. Trimming stripped 5 bases from V and 8 bases from J, with 11 bases between. This CDR3 spans 12 amino acids. CDR3 DNA sequence: TGCGCCAGCAGAAACGACTGGGATGAGCAGTTCTTC. It codes for CASRNDWDEQFF.

CDR3 DNA: TGCAGCGCCAGTGTAGGGGGCGCGGGGGAGACCCAGTACTTC. This translates into CSASVGGAGETQYF. The chain combines TRBV29-1 with TRBJ2-5, with a possible D match to TRBD1 (7 bases). With 7 bases removed from V and 5 bases from J, the gap between germline ends came to 20 bases. Germline V gene lookup returns CDR1 SQVTM and CDR2 ANQGSEA. The CDR3 totals 14 residues.

The V call is TRBV5-1, the J call TRBJ2-3, with 7 nucleotides matching TRBD2. Per germline, CDR1 SGHRS and CDR2 YFSETQ. J lost 8 bases, V lost 0 bases, and 9 bases had no gene match. This CDR3 has 15 amino acids. CDR3 nucleotides: TGCGCCAGCAGCTTGGCCTCCGCCCCGGGGGGTACGCAGTATTTT. Its protein product is CASSLASAPGGTQYF.

The gene calls are TRBV18 and TRBJ1-5; D is uncertain. V lost 3 bases and J 0 bases, leaving 12 bases between the germline ends. Per the germline V gene, CDR1 is KGHSH and CDR2 is LQKENI. The CDR3 spans 16 residues. CDR3 coding DNA: TGTGCCAGCTCACCGGGCAAGGTTTATAGCAATCAGCCCCAGCATTTT. It yields the protein CASSPGKVYSNQPQHF.

The chain joins TRBV4-3 to TRBJ2-7, with 10 positions matching TRBD2. V shed 2 bases, J shed 4 bases, and the junction held 8 bases outside the gene matches. There are 16 residues in the CDR3. Per germline, CDR1 LGHNA and CDR2 YSLEER. As DNA, the CDR3 is TGCGCCAGCAGCCAACTCCTAGCGGGAGACCCGTACGAGCAGTACTTC. The encoded protein is CASSQLLAGDPYEQYF.

A word on this clone: Other DNA sequences within the sample encode an identical CDR3. The V gene is TRBV6-5, the J gene TRBJ2-7; D is possibly TRBD2 (6 bases). Germline V lookup: CDR1 MNHEY, CDR2 SVGAGI. Trimming took 0 bases from V and 2 from J, leaving 8 bases between them. The CDR3 spans 14 residues. The CDR3 nucleotides are TGTGCCAGCAGTTACTCGCGGGGAACCTACGAGCAGTACTTC. Translation: CASSYSRGTYEQYF.

In the case of this clone: A junction boundary mismatches the germline segment, possibly from a read error. This CDR3 reads CASSPGGRGGTDTQYF. The CDR3 DNA follows: TGTGCCAGCAGCCCCGGGGGGCGGGGGGGCACTGATACGCAGTATTTT. The chain carries TRBV5-4 and TRBJ2-3; 9 bases agree with TRBD2. This CDR3 region has 16 residues. Germline lookup yields CDR1 SGHNT and CDR2 YYREEE (reference sequence).

The chain is built from TRBV6-5 and TRBJ1-5; D unclear. Germline V lookup: CDR1 MNHEY, CDR2 SVGAGI. Trimming took 2 bases from V and 8 from J, leaving 7 bases between them. The CDR3 totals 12 residues. The CDR3 spells CASSYTFEPQHF. The CDR3 DNA reads as TGTGCCAGCAGTTACACTTTTGAGCCCCAGCATTTT.

The chain employs TRBV29-1 and TRBJ1-2; D is ambiguous. Germline V gene data show CDR1 as SQVTM and CDR2 as ANQGSEA. The CDR3 contains 10 residues. Trimming took off 0 bases at V and 7 bases at J, with 3 bases between the two ends. CDR3: CSVEDVGYTF. The CDR3, as DNA: TGCAGCGTTGAAGATGTTGGCTACACCTTC.

The V gene is TRBV23-1, the J gene TRBJ1-5, with D unresolved. TRBV23-1 is reported as an ORF; its role is uncertain. The CDR3 runs to 11 residues. V shed 4 bases and J shed 7 bases, with 5 bases lying between them. Written as DNA, the CDR3 is TGCGCCAGCAGTCCTGTGCAGCCCCAGCATTTT. Translating gives CASSPVQPQHF.